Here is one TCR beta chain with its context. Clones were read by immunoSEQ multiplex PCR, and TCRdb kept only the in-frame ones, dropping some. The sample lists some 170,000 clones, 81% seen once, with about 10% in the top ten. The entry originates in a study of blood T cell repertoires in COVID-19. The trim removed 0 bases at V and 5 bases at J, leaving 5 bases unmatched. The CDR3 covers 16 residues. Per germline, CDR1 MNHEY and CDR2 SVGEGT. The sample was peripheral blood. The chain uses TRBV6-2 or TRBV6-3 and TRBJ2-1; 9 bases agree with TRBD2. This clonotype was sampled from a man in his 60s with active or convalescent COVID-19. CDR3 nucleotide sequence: TGTGCCAGCAGTTACTCGGGACTAGCAGATCACAATGAGCAGTTCTTC. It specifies CASSYSGLADHNEQFF.